This TCR beta chain comes out of a study of OX40 agonist ivuxolimab in advanced cancers. At the level of the whole study: Ivuxolimab, which targeted the costimulatory receptor OX40 (CD134), was an agonistic, fully human IgG2 monoclonal antibody. Intravenous ivuxolimab was administered to patients every 2 weeks at six dose levels: 0.01, 0.1, 0.3, 1.5, 3 and 10 mg/kg. Among the approximately 54 dose-escalation patients, about 20 had hepatocellular carcinoma, roughly 15 melanoma, 9 renal cell carcinoma and 9 head and neck cancer. A male proportion of roughly 80% and a mean age of about 60 years, ranging from 23 to 79, were recorded for the dose-escalation cohort. Patients were allowed to have had prior anti-PD-1, anti-PD-L1 or anti-CTLA-4 therapy, and approximately 40% of the dose-escalation patients had previously received checkpoint inhibitors. Partial responses occurred in three dose-escalation patients, of whom one had hepatocellular carcinoma and two had cutaneous melanoma. The point of sequencing TCRbeta in the periphery was to test whether ivuxolimab changed TCR sequence diversity and drove clonal T-cell expansion. The paper covers the monotherapy dose-escalation part of the phase I ivuxolimab trial, which included N ≈ 50 patients. What the research found in general, with its limitations: In partial responders in the 0.1-3.0 mg/kg groups, normalized peripheral clonal expansion was found to be among the lowest, especially among CD8+ T cells. Low levels of normalized T-cell clonal expansion were also seen in some nonresponding patients. Which antigens the clonally expanded peripheral T cells were specific for was not determined. After ivuxolimab, expanded clones were on average more numerous among CD8+ T cells than among CD4+ T cells. At doses from 0.1 to 3.0 mg/kg, clonal expansion was seen in both CD4+ and CD8+ blood T cells between baseline and week 6.

The trial excluded patients who had a history of autoimmune disease or who were on systemic immunosuppression. Peripheral blood for TCR sequencing was collected from all dose cohorts at baseline, on cycle 4 day 1, and on cycle 7 day 1. Samples were obtained from an open-label, multicenter, first-in-human phase I dose-escalation trial of ivuxolimab. Adults with locally advanced or metastatic head and neck squamous cell, hepatocellular, melanoma or renal cell carcinoma were enrolled in the trial. Before TCR sequencing, CD4+ and CD8+ T cells were separately sorted from peripheral blood. Cut back by 2 bases and 8 bases, the V and J ends lie 18 bases apart. CDR1 SGHTA and CDR2 FQGNSA were looked up in the germline V gene. Inclusive of the bounding cysteine and phenylalanine, the CDR3 is 15 residues long. The only DNA kept is the CDR3, 45 bases in frame from the first base. Genomic DNA was isolated from the sorted cells so that the TCRbeta CDR3 region could be sequenced. The immunoSEQ Assay was used for sequencing of TCRbeta CDR3 regions. TCRdb retrieved this table from immuneACCESS and kept in-frame rearrangements only. Not all clones are present; in checked studies, unresolved V genes account for under half, and no reason is known for the remainder. The sample table shows under 60,000 clones, and 80% to 90% are seen once. The ten largest make up 5.4% of the sample.

In regard to this clone: Its antigen has not been determined. The sample holds no much larger clone one base away, and base qualities are not on file.

The sample consisted of CD4+ or CD8+ T cells sorted from blood, taken in a trial of the OX40 agonist ivuxolimab. The sequence is built from TRBV7-2 and TRBJ1-2; possibly the D gene is TRBD1, per 6 matching bases. The receptor's source is an adult with an advanced solid tumor such as melanoma, head and neck, liver or kidney cancer. The CDR3 loop reads CASSLHLQGGGGYTF. The DNA sequence is TGTGCCAGCAGCTTACATTTACAGGGAGGGGGAGGCTACACCTTC.